These 24 T cell receptor beta chains were sequenced from one sample in a study of blood T cell repertoires in COVID-19. Produced via immunoSEQ multiplex PCR; TCRdb's table is partial and in-frame only. The data contain 250,000 to 350,000 clones, over 85% of them seen just once; the ten biggest clones take up roughly 2.6%. Sequencing input: PBMCs or T cells enriched from blood (not recorded which). The receptors come from a man in his 60s who had recovered from COVID-19.

The V gene is TRBV6-5, the J gene TRBJ2-7, with 8 positions matching TRBD1. The junction had 2 bases not matched to a gene; V was cut back by 8 bases and J by 2 bases. This CDR3 contains 12 residues. Germline-derived CDR1 and CDR2 are MNHEY and SVGAGI. CDR3 region: CASWDRTYEQYF. The CDR3 nucleotides read TGTGCCAGCTGGGACAGGACCTACGAGCAGTACTTC.

This chain uses TRBV7-9 with TRBJ2-1, with D perhaps TRBD1 (6 bases). The V end was cut by 3 bases, the J end by 7 bases, with 13 bases between. The CDR3 contains 14 residues. Germline V gene lookup returns CDR1 SEHNR and CDR2 FQNEAQ (reference sequence). For the CDR3, the DNA is TGTGCCAGCAGCTTCCGGGCCCAGGGGAATGAGCAGTTCTTC. Translated: CASSFRAQGNEQFF.

This chain links TRBV11-2 with TRBJ1-1; D unresolved. CDR3 length: 15 residues. Trimming took off 5 bases at V and 8 bases at J, with 21 bases between the two ends. Per germline, CDR1 SGHAT and CDR2 FQNNGV. CDR3 residues: CASSQYSTRPTEAFF. CDR3 DNA sequence: TGTGCCAGCAGCCAATACTCCACGAGGCCAACGGAAGCTTTCTTT.

V gene TRBV19 combines with J gene TRBJ1-6; 9 bases are shared with TRBD1. Germline trimming cut 5 bases from V and 9 bases from J; bases unmatched to any gene: 8. CDR3 length: 15 amino acids. Germline CDR1 and CDR2: LNHDA and SQIVND (reference sequence). The CDR3 region is CASSLSGQGISPLHF. In nucleotides, the CDR3 is TGTGCCAGTAGTCTCTCAGGACAGGGGATTTCACCCCTCCACTTT.

V gene TRBV7-9 combines with J gene TRBJ2-5; possible D gene TRBD2, 6 bases. Germline V lookup: CDR1 SEHNR, CDR2 FQNEAQ (reference sequence). This CDR3 spans 13 amino acids. Trimming removed 5 bases at V and 4 bases at J, with 11 bases between. CDR3 DNA: TGTGCCAGCAGCCGGGGGAGCTCAGAGACCCAGTACTTC. Translated, it gives CASSRGSSETQYF.

DNA for the CDR3: TGTGCCACCAGTGATTTGGACAGAAACTCTGGAAACACCATATATTTT. Translated, it gives CATSDLDRNSGNTIYF. This chain joins TRBV24-1 and TRBJ1-3, with a possible D match to TRBD1 (5 bases). In germline, CDR1 is KGHDR, CDR2 SFDVKD. This CDR3 has 16 residues. V lost 0 bases and J 0 bases, leaving 8 bases between the germline ends.

CDR3 protein: CATRLAGGTDTQYF. In DNA, the CDR3 is TGTGCCACTCGACTAGCGGGGGGCACAGATACGCAGTATTTT. This sequence joins TRBV15 and TRBJ2-3; TRBD2 aligns across 12 bases. Trimming at V came to 9 bases and at J to 1 base, leaving 2 bases not matched to a gene. The CDR3 runs to 14 residues. Germline lookup yields CDR1 LNHNV and CDR2 YYDKDF (reference sequence).

The chain carries TRBV7-8 and TRBJ2-7, with D tentatively TRBD2 (5 bases). V was clipped by 5 bases and J by 4 bases, with 12 bases between them. Germline CDR1 SGHVS, CDR2 FQNEAQ. This CDR3 is built from 13 residues. The CDR3 DNA reads as TGTGCCAGCAGCCATGGACTGGAGTACGAGCAGTACTTC. This sequence encodes CASSHGLEYEQYF.

This chain links TRBV7-9 with TRBJ1-1; D not resolved. V lost 0 bases and J 3 bases, leaving 8 bases between the germline ends. This CDR3 spans 14 amino acids. Germline values: CDR1 SEHNR, CDR2 FQNEAQ (reference sequence). Here the CDR3 DNA reads TGTGCCAGCAGCTTAGCGGCCTCGTACACTGAAGCTTTCTTT. Translated, it gives CASSLAASYTEAFF.

The chain combines TRBV6-2 or TRBV6-3 with TRBJ1-2, with D unresolved. The CDR3 has 12 residues. From germline, CDR1 is MNHEY and CDR2 SVGEGT. The V end lost 2 bases, the J end lost 4 bases, and 5 bases lay between the germline ends. The CDR3 region is CASSYRGYGYTF. Here the CDR3 DNA reads TGTGCCAGCAGTTACCGGGGCTATGGCTACACCTTC.

The V and J genes are TRBV27 and TRBJ1-2, with a possible D match to TRBD1 (6 bases). This CDR3 comprises 14 residues. V lost 7 bases and J lost 4, with 16 bases in between. Germline values: CDR1 MNHEY, CDR2 SMNVEV (reference sequence). CDR3 DNA sequence: TGTGCCAGCACTCAATTCAGGGGTAGCTATGGCTACACCTTC. Amino acids: CASTQFRGSYGYTF.

The J gene is TRBJ1-5, the V gene TRBV3-1 (or the pseudogene TRBV3-2); D is uncertain. CDR3 size: 14 residues. The V gene lost 1 base and the J gene lost 3 bases, with 7 bases spanning the gap. CDR1 is LGHDT, CDR2 YNNKEL, per germline (reference sequence). Here the CDR3 reads CASSQAGFNQPQHF. In nucleotides, the CDR3 is TGTGCCAGCAGCCAAGCAGGTTTCAATCAGCCCCAGCATTTT.

V gene TRBV4-3 combines with J gene TRBJ1-6; D not resolved. Germline V gene data show CDR1 as LGHNA and CDR2 as YSLEER. There are 17 residues in the CDR3. The V and J ends lost 0 bases and 1 base respectively, with 10 bases between them. The CDR3: CASSQESTGSYNSPLHF. As DNA, the CDR3 is TGCGCCAGCAGCCAAGAGTCCACGGGATCCTATAATTCACCCCTCCACTTT.

V usage is TRBV5-1 and J usage is TRBJ1-1, with D hard to call. V dropped 5 bases and J dropped 0 bases, with 8 bases sitting between them. The CDR3 has 13 residues. Germline CDR1 and CDR2: SGHRS and YFSETQ. The CDR3 DNA reads as TGCGCCAGCAGTGAGAATTTGAACACTGAAGCTTTCTTT. Protein product: CASSENLNTEAFF. The full variable domain, with the rest looked up from reference TRBV5-1 and TRBJ1-1, is KAGVTQTPRYLIKTRGQQVTLSCSPISGHRSVSWYQQTPGQGLQFLFEYFSETQRNKGNFPGRFSGRQFSNSRSEMNVSTLELGDSALYLCASSENLNTEAFFGQGTRLTVV.

The chain recombines TRBV5-4 with TRBJ2-3, with D maybe TRBD1 (6 bases). Trimming removed 1 base at V and 4 bases at J, with 10 bases between. Germline assignment: CDR1 SGHNT and CDR2 YYREEE (reference sequence). CDR3 length: 14 amino acids. Here the CDR3 reads CASSLTGLPDTQYF. CDR3 nucleotides: TGTGCCAGCAGCTTGACAGGGTTGCCAGATACGCAGTATTTT.

This clone was seen only a few times. This chain joins TRBV5-4 and TRBJ1-2; D not certain. Trimming cost V 0 bases and J 2 bases, with 11 bases left between them. Germline-derived CDR1 and CDR2 are SGHNT and YYREEE (reference sequence). The length of the CDR3 is 15 residues. CDR3 sequence reads: CASSLGSRLNYGYTF. The CDR3 nucleotides read TGTGCCAGCAGCTTGGGCAGCAGACTAAACTATGGCTACACCTTC.

This chain uses TRBV4-1 with TRBJ1-2; 8 bases map to TRBD1. V shed 0 bases and J 8 bases; nucleotides not matched to a gene: 8. This CDR3 is built from 15 residues. Germline V gene data show CDR1 as MGHRA and CDR2 as YSYEKL. CDR3 in DNA: TGCGCCAGCAGCCAAGATGGTTCAGGGGGCGACGGCTACACCTTC. As protein: CASSQDGSGGDGYTF.

The rearrangement uses TRBV24-1 and TRBJ1-2, with D perhaps matching TRBD1 (6 bases). This CDR3 contains 12 residues. Germline CDR1 KGHDR, CDR2 SFDVKD. Trimming removed 6 bases at V and 7 bases at J, with 11 bases between. For the CDR3, the DNA is TGTGCCACCAGTTCAGGGGCTGGTGGCTACACCTTC. Protein sequence: CATSSGAGGYTF.

The chain carries TRBV5-6 and TRBJ2-1, with D uncertain. Germline V gene data show CDR1 as SGHDT and CDR2 as YYEEEE. Trimming left V 1 base short and J 5 bases short, with 10 bases between. There are 14 residues in the CDR3. The DNA of the CDR3 is TGTGCCAGCAGCTTGCCGCAACGGGACAATGAGCAGTTCTTC. Translated, it gives CASSLPQRDNEQFF.

The chain recombines TRBV5-5 with TRBJ2-1, with TRBD2 identical over 7 bases. The CDR3 contains 18 residues. CDR1 is SGHKS, CDR2 YYEKEE, per germline (reference sequence). The V and J ends lost 4 bases and 7 bases, in that order; junction bases with no gene match: 20. The CDR3 here is CASSRTGTTNLPSNEQFF. As DNA, the CDR3 is TGTGCCAGCAGCCGTACCGGGACTACCAACCTACCTAGTAATGAGCAGTTCTTC.

V and J are TRBV5-5 and TRBJ2-1, with 13 bases fitting TRBD2. The CDR3 extends over 16 amino acids. Per germline, CDR1 SGHKS and CDR2 YYEKEE (reference sequence). J was trimmed by 5 bases and V by 1 base; bases with no gene match: 3. CDR3 in amino acids: CASSLSTSGRNNEQFF. CDR3 sequence (DNA): TGTGCCAGCAGCTTGTCGACTAGCGGGAGGAACAATGAGCAGTTCTTC.

As DNA, the CDR3 is TGTGCCACCAGCAGAGATTATGGGGGGATAAAAAACATTCAGTACTTC. Its protein is CATSRDYGGIKNIQYF. This chain connects TRBV15 to TRBJ2-4; a weak D match, TRBD2 (6 bases). V lost 0 bases, J lost 4 bases, and 13 bases lay in between. The CDR3 has 16 residues. Germline CDR1 is LNHNV and CDR2 is YYDKDF (reference sequence).

The rearrangement uses TRBV11-2 and TRBJ1-2, with D possibly being TRBD1 (5 bases). Germline V gives CDR1 SGHAT, CDR2 FQNNGV. The ends were cut back, 5 bases at V and 2 bases at J, with 21 bases in the middle. CDR3 length: 17 amino acids. CDR3 DNA sequence: TGTGCCAGCAGCCCCACGCGCGGGGGGATCACGAACTATGGCTACACCTTC. Translating gives CASSPTRGGITNYGYTF.

The chain combines TRBV5-4 with TRBJ1-2; D is unclear. V lost 0 bases and J lost 5, with 11 bases in between. There are 14 residues in the CDR3. Germline V lookup: CDR1 SGHNT, CDR2 YYREEE (reference sequence). The CDR3 bases are TGTGCCAGCAGCTTGGTTCCCAAAACATATGGCTACACCTTC. Amino acid sequence: CASSLVPKTYGYTF.